This T cell receptor beta chain was observed in a study of T cell responses to AZD1222 COVID-19 vaccine. Second-dose recipients at about 4 or about 12 weeks were treated as one pooled group. Clones were sequenced by immunoSEQ multiplex PCR, and TCRdb holds only the in-frame ones, with some missing. The table lists 75,000 to 90,000 clones, 80% to 95% of them singletons. Per the germline V gene, CDR1 is MNHNS and CDR2 is SASEGT. The CDR3 contains 15 residues. The junction had 2 bases not matched to a gene; V was cut back by 0 bases and J by 4 bases. This sequence was found in an adult who received the AZD1222 COVID-19 vaccine. Sequencing used peripheral blood, obtained 28 days after the second AZD1222 dose. The J gene is TRBJ2-3, the V gene TRBV6-1; TRBD2 aligns across 9 bases. CDR3 in amino acids: CASSEASGSPDTQYF. Written as DNA, the CDR3 is TGTGCCAGCAGTGAAGCTAGCGGGAGCCCAGATACGCAGTATTTT.